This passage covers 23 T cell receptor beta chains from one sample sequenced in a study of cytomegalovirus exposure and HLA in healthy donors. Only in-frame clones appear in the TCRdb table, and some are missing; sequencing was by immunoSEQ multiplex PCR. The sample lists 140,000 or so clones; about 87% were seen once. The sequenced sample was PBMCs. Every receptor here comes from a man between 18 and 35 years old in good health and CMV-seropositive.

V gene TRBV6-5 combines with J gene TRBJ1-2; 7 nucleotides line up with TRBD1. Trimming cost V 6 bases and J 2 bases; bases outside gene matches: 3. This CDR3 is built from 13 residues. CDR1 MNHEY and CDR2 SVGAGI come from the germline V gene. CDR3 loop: CASSQDRNYGYTF. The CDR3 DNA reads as TGTGCCAGCAGCCAGGACAGGAACTATGGCTACACCTTC.

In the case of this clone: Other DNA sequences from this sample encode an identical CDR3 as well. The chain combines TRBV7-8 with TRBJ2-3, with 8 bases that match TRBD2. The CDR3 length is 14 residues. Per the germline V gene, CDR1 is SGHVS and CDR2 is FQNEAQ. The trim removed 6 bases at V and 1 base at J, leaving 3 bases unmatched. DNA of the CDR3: TGTGCCAGCAGTCGTAGCGGGGGCACAGATACGCAGTATTTT. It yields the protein CASSRSGGTDTQYF.

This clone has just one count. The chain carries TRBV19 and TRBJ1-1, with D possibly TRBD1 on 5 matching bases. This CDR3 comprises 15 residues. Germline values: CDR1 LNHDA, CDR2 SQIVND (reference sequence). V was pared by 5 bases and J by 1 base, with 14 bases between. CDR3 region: CASSWPGQGNTEAFF. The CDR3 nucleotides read TGTGCCAGTAGTTGGCCAGGGCAGGGGAACACTGAAGCTTTCTTT.

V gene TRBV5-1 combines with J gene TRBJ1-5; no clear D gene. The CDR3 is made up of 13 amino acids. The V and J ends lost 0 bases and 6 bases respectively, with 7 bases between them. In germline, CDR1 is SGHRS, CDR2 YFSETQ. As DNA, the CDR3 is TGCGCCAGCAGCTTGGAAGGACTTCAGCCCCAGCATTTT. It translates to CASSLEGLQPQHF.

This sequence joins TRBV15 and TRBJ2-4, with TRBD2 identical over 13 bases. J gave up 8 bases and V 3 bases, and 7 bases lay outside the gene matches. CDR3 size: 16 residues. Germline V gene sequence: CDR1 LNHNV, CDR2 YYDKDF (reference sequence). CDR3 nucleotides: TGTGCCACCAGCAGGGAAGGACTAGCGGGAGACGACATTCAGTACTTC. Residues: CATSREGLAGDDIQYF.

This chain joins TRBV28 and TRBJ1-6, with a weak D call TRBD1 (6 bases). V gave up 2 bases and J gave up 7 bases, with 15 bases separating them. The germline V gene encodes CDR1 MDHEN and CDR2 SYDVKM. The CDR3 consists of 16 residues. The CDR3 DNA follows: TGTGCCAGCAGTTTAGACAGGCTCCTTTCAAATTCACCCCTCCACTTT. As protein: CASSLDRLLSNSPLHF.

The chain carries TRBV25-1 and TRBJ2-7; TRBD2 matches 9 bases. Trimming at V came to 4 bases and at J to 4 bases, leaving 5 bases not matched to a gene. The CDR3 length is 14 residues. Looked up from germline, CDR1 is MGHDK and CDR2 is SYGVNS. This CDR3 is CASSVRGLAYEQYF. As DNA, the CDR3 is TGTGCCAGCAGTGTACGAGGACTAGCGTACGAGCAGTACTTC.

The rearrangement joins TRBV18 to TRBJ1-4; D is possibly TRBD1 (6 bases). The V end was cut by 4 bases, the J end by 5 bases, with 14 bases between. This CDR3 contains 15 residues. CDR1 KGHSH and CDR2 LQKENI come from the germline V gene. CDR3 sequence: CASSLPGHGNEKLFF. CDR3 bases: TGTGCCAGCTCACTTCCGGGACACGGGAATGAAAAACTGTTTTTT.

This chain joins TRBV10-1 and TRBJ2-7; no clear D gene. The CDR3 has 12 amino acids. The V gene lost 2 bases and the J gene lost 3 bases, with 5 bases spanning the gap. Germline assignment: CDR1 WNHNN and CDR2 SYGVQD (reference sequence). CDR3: CASSEAYYEQYF. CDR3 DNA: TGCGCCAGCAGTGAGGCCTACTACGAGCAGTACTTC.

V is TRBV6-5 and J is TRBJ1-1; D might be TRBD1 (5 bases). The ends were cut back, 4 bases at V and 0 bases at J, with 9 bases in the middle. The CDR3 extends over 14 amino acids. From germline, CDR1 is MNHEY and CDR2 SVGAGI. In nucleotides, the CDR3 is TGTGCCAGCAGTTGGCAGGGATTGAACACTGAAGCTTTCTTT. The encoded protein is CASSWQGLNTEAFF.

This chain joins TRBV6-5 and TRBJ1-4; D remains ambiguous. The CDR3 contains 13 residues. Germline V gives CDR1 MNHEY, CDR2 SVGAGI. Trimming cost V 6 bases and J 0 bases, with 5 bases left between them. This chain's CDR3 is CASRTTTNEKLFF. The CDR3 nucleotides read TGTGCCAGCAGGACAACAACTAATGAAAAACTGTTTTTT.

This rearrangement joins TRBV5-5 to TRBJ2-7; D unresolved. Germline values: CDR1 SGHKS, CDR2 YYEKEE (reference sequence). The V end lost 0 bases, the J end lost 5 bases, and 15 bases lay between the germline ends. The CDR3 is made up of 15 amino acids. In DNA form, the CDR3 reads TGTGCCAGCAGCTTGGGCGATAGTGGTACGAACGAGCAGTACTTC. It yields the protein CASSLGDSGTNEQYF. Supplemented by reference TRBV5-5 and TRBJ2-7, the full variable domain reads DAGVTQSPTHLIKTRGQQVTLRCSPISGHKSVSWYQQVLGQGPQFIFQYYEKEERGRGNFPDRFSARQFPNYSSELNVNALLLGDSALYLCASSLGDSGTNEQYFGPGTRLTVT.

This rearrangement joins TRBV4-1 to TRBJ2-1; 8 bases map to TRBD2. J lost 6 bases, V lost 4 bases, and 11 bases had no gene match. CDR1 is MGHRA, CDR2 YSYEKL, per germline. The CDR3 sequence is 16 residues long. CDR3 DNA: TGCGCCAGCAGCCTTGCCCTCACCGGGACTAGCAATGAGCAGTTCTTC. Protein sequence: CASSLALTGTSNEQFF.

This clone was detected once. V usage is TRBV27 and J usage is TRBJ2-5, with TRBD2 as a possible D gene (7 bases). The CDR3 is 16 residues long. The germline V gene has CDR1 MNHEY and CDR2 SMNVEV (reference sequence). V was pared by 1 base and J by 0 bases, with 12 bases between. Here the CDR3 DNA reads TGTGCCAGCAGTTTATTGGGGGGGCTAAACCAAGAGACCCAGTACTTC. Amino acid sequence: CASSLLGGLNQETQYF.

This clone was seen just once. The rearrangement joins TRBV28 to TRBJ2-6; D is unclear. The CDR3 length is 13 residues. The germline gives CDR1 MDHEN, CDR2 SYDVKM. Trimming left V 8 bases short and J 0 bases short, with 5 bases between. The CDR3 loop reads CASRFSGANVLTF. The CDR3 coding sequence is TGTGCCAGCCGGTTCTCTGGGGCCAACGTCCTGACTTTC.

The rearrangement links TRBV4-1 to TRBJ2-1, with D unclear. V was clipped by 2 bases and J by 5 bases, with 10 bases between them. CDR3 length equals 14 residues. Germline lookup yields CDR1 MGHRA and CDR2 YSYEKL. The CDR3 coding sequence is TGCGCCAGCAGCCAACGGTGGGCCGACAATGAGCAGTTCTTC. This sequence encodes CASSQRWADNEQFF.

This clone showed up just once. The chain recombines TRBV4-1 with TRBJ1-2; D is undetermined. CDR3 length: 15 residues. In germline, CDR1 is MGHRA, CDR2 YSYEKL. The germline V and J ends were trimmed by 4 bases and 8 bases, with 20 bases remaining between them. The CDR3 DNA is TGCGCCAGCAGCCCCCGAAGCTGGTACCTTCGCGGCTACACCTTC. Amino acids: CASSPRSWYLRGYTF.

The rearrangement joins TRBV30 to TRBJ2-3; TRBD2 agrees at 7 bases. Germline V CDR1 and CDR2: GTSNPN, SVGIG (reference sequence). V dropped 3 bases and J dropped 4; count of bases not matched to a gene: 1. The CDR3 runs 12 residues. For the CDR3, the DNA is TGTGCCTGGAGCCGGGGGGCAGATACGCAGTATTTT. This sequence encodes CAWSRGADTQYF.

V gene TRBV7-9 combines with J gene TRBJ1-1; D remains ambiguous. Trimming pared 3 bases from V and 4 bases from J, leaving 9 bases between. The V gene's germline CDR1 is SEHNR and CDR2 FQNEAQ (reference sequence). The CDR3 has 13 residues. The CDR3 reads CASSFAIGTEAFF. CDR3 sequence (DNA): TGTGCCAGCAGCTTCGCTATTGGCACTGAAGCTTTCTTT.

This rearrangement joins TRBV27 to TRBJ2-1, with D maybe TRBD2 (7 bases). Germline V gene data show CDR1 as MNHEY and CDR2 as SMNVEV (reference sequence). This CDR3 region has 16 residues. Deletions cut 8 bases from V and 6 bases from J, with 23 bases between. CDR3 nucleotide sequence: TGTGCCAGCCGCCACCGAGGGCGGGGGCCCGTCAATGAGCAGTTCTTC. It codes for CASRHRGRGPVNEQFF.

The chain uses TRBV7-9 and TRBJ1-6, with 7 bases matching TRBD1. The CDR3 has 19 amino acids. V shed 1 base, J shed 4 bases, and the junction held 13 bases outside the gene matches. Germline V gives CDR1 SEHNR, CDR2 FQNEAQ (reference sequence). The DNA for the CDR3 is TGTGCCAGCAGCTTAGTAGTGGGGACAGCCAGCAATTATAATTCACCCCTCCACTTT. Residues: CASSLVVGTASNYNSPLHF.

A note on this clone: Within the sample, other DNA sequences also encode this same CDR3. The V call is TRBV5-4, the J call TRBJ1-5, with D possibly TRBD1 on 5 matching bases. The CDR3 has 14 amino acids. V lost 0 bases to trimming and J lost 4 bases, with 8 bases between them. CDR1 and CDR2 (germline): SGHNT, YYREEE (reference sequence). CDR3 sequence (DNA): TGTGCCAGCAGCTTGGCCGGGGGGAATCAGCCCCAGCATTTT. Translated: CASSLAGGNQPQHF.

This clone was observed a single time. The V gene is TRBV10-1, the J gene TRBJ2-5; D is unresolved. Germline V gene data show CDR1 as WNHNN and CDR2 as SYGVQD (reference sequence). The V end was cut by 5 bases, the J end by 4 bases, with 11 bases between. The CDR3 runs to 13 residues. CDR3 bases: TGCGCCAGCAGTTCGACTGCCGTAGAGACCCAGTACTTC. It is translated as CASSSTAVETQYF.